The sequence of this TCR beta chain was determined in a study of blood T cell repertoires in COVID-19. About the research overall: The analysed material was cDNA or gDNA that came from T cells, B-cell-depleted T cells, or PBMCs.

The CDR3 runs to 13 residues. Unmatched junction bases numbered 4, after V lost 4 bases and J lost 5 bases. As handled by the study authors: Reference gene primer amplification gave estimated nucleated cell counts. Assay: immunoSEQ multiplex PCR; the TCRdb copy retains only in-frame clones and omits some. That table is the source of V, J and clone size, and D and trimming were worked out from the DNA. The table records hundreds of thousands of clones, 87% of them present only once. The chain combines TRBV12-3 or TRBV12-4 with TRBJ2-7, with 8 bases matching TRBD1. Source material: PBMCs or T cells enriched from blood (not recorded which). The origin of this receptor is a woman in her 30s with acute COVID-19. The CDR3 region is CASSWTGLDEQYF. The CDR3 coding sequence is TGTGCCAGCAGTTGGACAGGGCTCGACGAGCAGTACTTC.